This TCR beta chain appears in the sequencing data of a study of human T cells and chemical hapten exposure. TCRdb reprocessed the RACE reads with MiXCR, giving one entry per CDR3 protein. Here the sample spans around 75,000 distinct CDR3 sequences, 10% being singletons. Germline-derived CDR1 and CDR2 are SGHRS and YFSETQ. CDR3 length equals 13 residues. Deletions cut 5 bases from V and 6 bases from J, with 13 bases between. Regarding time point: patch test 2, 6 weeks after DPC sensitization. Regarding treatment: therapeutic diphenylcyclopropenone sensitization with weekly scalp DPC. At least ten counts were recorded for this clonotype.

This sequence originates from a woman in her forties or fifties with alopecia areata. Some clones in this sample may be carry-over from other donors' samples. The specimen comprised whole blood, sampled in connection with sensitization to the hapten diphenylcyclopropenone (DPC). V is TRBV5-1 and J is TRBJ2-3, with TRBD1 as a possible D gene (8 bases). The CDR3 is CASSDRGGDTQYF. CDR3 sequence (DNA): TGCGCCAGCAGTGACAGGGGAGGGGATACGCAGTATTTT.